What follows are 27 T cell receptor beta chains derived from one specimen sequenced in a study of T cell repertoires in cytomegalovirus infection. These TCRs' antigens remain unknown. Using its own MiXCR run on the reads, TCRdb lists one record per CDR3 protein. Among 550,000 to 700,000 distinct CDR3 sequences listed, about 39% were seen once. The sequencing used cultured PBMCs, collected from culture after CMV antigen stimulation. The receptors originated from a human donor in good health (CMV status not recorded). Some clones in this sample may be carry-over from other donors' samples.

The V gene is TRBV6-2 or TRBV6-3, the J gene TRBJ2-3; 12 positions match TRBD2. Germline CDR1 and CDR2: MNHEY and SVGEGT. The CDR3 totals 19 residues. The V and J ends lost 2 bases and 6 bases, in that order; junction bases with no gene match: 15. CDR3 bases: TGTGCCAGCAGTTACGCCTCCAGGCCGACTAGCGGGAGTTTTGATACGCAGTATTTT. Translating it yields CASSYASRPTSGSFDTQYF.

V is TRBV9 and J is TRBJ2-1; 9 bases are shared with TRBD2. Germline CDR1 SGDLS, CDR2 YYNGEE. The CDR3 is made up of 16 amino acids. After removal of 5 bases from V and 1 base from J, the junction contained 7 bases not matched to a gene. CDR3 in amino acids: CASSPLAGPSYNEQFF. In DNA form, the CDR3 reads TGTGCCAGCAGTCCTCTAGCGGGGCCATCCTACAATGAGCAGTTCTTC.

This rearrangement joins TRBV25-1 to TRBJ2-7, with 9 bases lining up with TRBD1. The germline V gene has CDR1 MGHDK and CDR2 SYGVNS. The CDR3 runs to 14 residues. V lost 8 bases, J lost 12 bases, and 17 bases stayed unmatched. The CDR3 sequence: CASADWKTGGVWYF. In DNA, the CDR3 is TGTGCCAGCGCTGATTGGAAGACAGGGGGGGTTTGGTACTTC.

The V and J genes are TRBV25-1 and TRBJ2-1; tentative D call: TRBD2 (6 bases). The CDR3 length is 13 residues. Trimming took off 3 bases at V and 6 bases at J, with 9 bases between the two ends. Germline V gene lookup returns CDR1 MGHDK and CDR2 SYGVNS. CDR3 bases: TGTGCCAGCAGTGAGGCGGGAATCAATGAGCAGTTCTTC. Amino acid sequence: CASSEAGINEQFF.

This clonotype was counted a few times. The chain combines TRBV12-3 or TRBV12-4 with TRBJ1-1; 7 bases agree with TRBD1. The V gene end was trimmed by 4 bases and the J gene end by 2 bases; junction bases not matched to a gene: 10. The length of the CDR3 is 16 residues. CDR3 sequence reads: CASSSGSGTVNTEAFF. The CDR3 region has the DNA TGTGCCAGCAGTTCGGGAAGCGGGACAGTAAACACTGAAGCTTTCTTT.

This clonotype was detected a few times. The J gene is TRBJ2-5, the V gene TRBV28, with D possibly matching TRBD2 (5 bases). This CDR3 has 14 residues. CDR1 MDHEN and CDR2 SYDVKM come from the germline V gene. Deletions cut 5 bases from V and 4 bases from J, with 14 bases between. The CDR3 region has the DNA TGTGCCAGCAGTCCACCCTACAGCGGAGAGACCCAGTACTTC. Its translation: CASSPPYSGETQYF.

The rearrangement links TRBV20-1 to TRBJ1-5; D perhaps matches TRBD1 (6 bases). Germline V gene lookup returns CDR1 DFQATT and CDR2 SNEGSKA (reference sequence). V gave up 2 bases and J gave up 4 bases, with 12 bases separating them. CDR3 length equals 14 residues. The CDR3 spells CSARRGAGNQPQHF. The CDR3 coding sequence is TGCAGTGCTAGAAGGGGGGCGGGAAATCAGCCCCAGCATTTT.

V is TRBV3-1 and J is TRBJ1-1, with unresolved D. The CDR3 covers 16 residues. Trimming stripped 0 bases from V and 0 bases from J, with 11 bases between. CDR1 and CDR2 (germline): LGHDT, YNNKEL (reference sequence). CDR3 protein: CASSQDDLGVNTEAFF. The CDR3 nucleotides read TGTGCCAGCAGCCAAGACGATCTGGGCGTGAACACTGAAGCTTTCTTT.

V is TRBV28 and J is TRBJ1-1, with no clear D. V lost 10 bases to trimming and J lost 0 bases, with 12 bases between them. This CDR3 is built from 13 residues. The V gene's germline CDR1 is MDHEN and CDR2 SYDVKM. In DNA form, the CDR3 reads TGTGCCATCTTGAATCGTATGAACACTGAAGCTTTCTTT. As protein: CAILNRMNTEAFF. The entire variable domain, with the rest obtained from reference TRBV28 and TRBJ1-1, is as follows: DVKVTQSSRYLVKRTGEKVFLECVQDMDHENMFWYRQDPGLGLRLIYFSYDVKMKEKGDIPEGYSVSREKKERFSLILESASTNQTSMYLCAILNRMNTEAFFGQGTRLTVV.

The chain joins TRBV20-1 to TRBJ2-1, with 11 bases fitting TRBD2. Germline CDR1 and CDR2: DFQATT and SNEGSKA (reference sequence). Trimming cost V 3 bases and J 4 bases; bases outside gene matches: 5. There are 15 residues in the CDR3. The CDR3 loop is CSASPGLAGYNEQFF. In DNA, the CDR3 is TGCAGTGCTAGCCCCGGACTAGCGGGTTACAATGAGCAGTTCTTC.

There are many counts of this clonotype. The rearrangement links TRBV7-2 to TRBJ2-3; D is unresolved. The CDR3 loop spans 14 amino acids. The V end lost 5 bases, the J end lost 5 bases, and 14 bases lay between the germline ends. Germline-derived CDR1 and CDR2 are SGHTA and FQGNSA. In DNA form, the CDR3 reads TGTGCCAGCAGCCTCAGGTCGGGTCAAGATACGCAGTATTTT. Its protein is CASSLRSGQDTQYF.

Ten or more counts support this clonotype. The V call is TRBV10-3, the J call TRBJ2-3; TRBD2 matches at 7 bases. The germline V gene has CDR1 ENHRY and CDR2 SYGVKD. The CDR3 sequence is 14 residues long. V was pared by 6 bases and J by 0 bases, with 3 bases of the junction left unmatched. As DNA, the CDR3 is TGTGCCATCAGGGTTAGCGGGAGCACAGATACGCAGTATTTT. Its protein product is CAIRVSGSTDTQYF.

The rearrangement uses TRBV6-1 and TRBJ1-3; perhaps TRBD1 as D (6 bases). The CDR3 has 19 amino acids. With 7 bases removed from V and 0 bases from J, the gap between germline ends came to 25 bases. Germline lookup yields CDR1 MNHNS and CDR2 SASEGT. The CDR3 nucleotides are TGTGCCAGCATGAACCGGGCAGGGGCTACATACTACTCTGGAAACACCATATATTTT. Amino acid sequence: CASMNRAGATYYSGNTIYF.

The chain has TRBV28 and TRBJ1-1, with D unresolved. The CDR3 has 15 residues. V lost 5 bases to trimming and J lost 0 bases, with 13 bases between them. In germline, CDR1 is MDHEN, CDR2 SYDVKM. Here the CDR3 DNA reads TGTGCCAGCAGTCTCTCGACACATATGAACACTGAAGCTTTCTTT. Translating gives CASSLSTHMNTEAFF.

The rearrangement uses TRBV4-1 and TRBJ1-3; a possible D gene is TRBD1 (5 bases). Germline-derived CDR1 and CDR2 are MGHRA and YSYEKL. The CDR3 covers 16 residues. V lost 0 bases and J lost 4, with 13 bases in between. The CDR3 reads CASSQEGARGGNTIYF. In DNA, the CDR3 is TGCGCCAGCAGCCAAGAAGGGGCCAGAGGAGGAAACACCATATATTTT.

The J gene is TRBJ1-1, the V gene TRBV5-4; TRBD1 is a possible D gene (5 bases). Trimming cost V 4 bases and J 0 bases, with 16 bases left between them. Germline V gene lookup returns CDR1 SGHNT and CDR2 YYREEE (reference sequence). The CDR3 extends over 16 amino acids. Here the CDR3 reads CASSRTGGLMNTEAFF. The CDR3 nucleotides read TGTGCCAGCAGCCGTACAGGAGGACTGATGAACACTGAAGCTTTCTTT.

The V gene is TRBV7-8, the J gene TRBJ2-7; D might be TRBD1 (6 bases). With 2 bases removed from V and 6 bases from J, the gap between germline ends came to 11 bases. Per germline, CDR1 SGHVS and CDR2 FQNEAQ. There are 13 residues in the CDR3. The CDR3 protein is CASSLTTGSEQYF. In DNA, the CDR3 is TGTGCCAGCAGCTTAACCACAGGGAGCGAGCAGTACTTC.

This clonotype was counted only a few times. This chain links TRBV7-2 with TRBJ1-1; D might be TRBD1 (5 bases). V dropped 2 bases and J dropped 6 bases, with 10 bases sitting between them. Germline V gene data show CDR1 as SGHTA and CDR2 as FQGNSA. The CDR3 totals 13 residues. CDR3 protein: CASSLPGRSEAFF. For the CDR3, the DNA is TGTGCCAGCAGCTTACCAGGGAGGTCTGAAGCTTTCTTT. Drawing the rest from reference TRBV7-2 and TRBJ1-1, the complete variable domain is GAGVSQSPSNKVTEKGKDVELRCDPISGHTALYWYRQSLGQGLEFLIYFQGNSAPDKSGLPSDRFSAERTGGSVSTLTIQRTQQEDSAVYLCASSLPGRSEAFFGQGTRLTVV.

CDR3 sequence reads: CASSFQRANYGYTF. CDR3 coding DNA: TGTGCCAGCAGTTTCCAGAGAGCTAACTATGGCTACACCTTC. The V and J genes are TRBV27 and TRBJ1-2; D ambiguous. The length of the CDR3 is 14 residues. Germline V CDR1 and CDR2: MNHEY, SMNVEV (reference sequence). The V gene lost 3 bases and the J gene lost 0 bases, with 8 bases spanning the gap.

This chain uses TRBV7-2 with TRBJ2-7, with D maybe TRBD1 (6 bases). CDR3 length: 13 residues. Germline V gene sequence: CDR1 SGHTA, CDR2 FQGNSA. V gave up 4 bases and J gave up 3 bases, with 10 bases separating them. The DNA of the CDR3 is TGTGCCAGCAGCTCGGCCAGGGGCTACGAGCAGTACTTC. Residues: CASSSARGYEQYF. The complete variable domain, with remaining parts taken from reference TRBV7-2 and TRBJ2-7, reads GAGVSQSPSNKVTEKGKDVELRCDPISGHTALYWYRQSLGQGLEFLIYFQGNSAPDKSGLPSDRFSAERTGGSVSTLTIQRTQQEDSAVYLCASSSARGYEQYFGPGTRLTVT.

This clonotype was seen only a few times. The chain links TRBV11-2 to TRBJ2-3; a weak D match, TRBD1 (6 bases). Per the germline V gene, CDR1 is SGHAT and CDR2 is FQNNGV. CDR3 size: 16 residues. Trimming stripped 4 bases from V and 3 bases from J, with 17 bases between. The CDR3 region has the DNA TGTGCCAGCAGCTCCGGGCGTGGGGGCCGAACAGATACGCAGTATTTT. Translated, it gives CASSSGRGGRTDTQYF.

This clonotype turned up a few times. This chain connects TRBV6-2 or TRBV6-3 to TRBJ2-2; no clear D gene. CDR3 length equals 16 residues. Germline V gene sequence: CDR1 MNHEY, CDR2 SVGEGT. Trimming pared 6 bases from V and 6 bases from J, leaving 20 bases between. CDR3 loop: CASSPRVVVMPGELFF. The CDR3 bases are TGTGCCAGCAGCCCAAGAGTGGTGGTAATGCCCGGGGAGCTGTTTTTT.

This clonotype was detected a few times. This rearrangement joins TRBV6-1 to TRBJ1-4; TRBD1 might be the D (5 bases). CDR1 is MNHNS, CDR2 SASEGT, per germline. V was pared by 9 bases and J by 8 bases, with 10 bases between. The length of the CDR3 is 11 residues. CDR3 sequence reads: CASGTPEKLFF. In DNA, the CDR3 is TGTGCCAGTGGGACGCCGGAAAAACTGTTTTTT.

V usage is TRBV7-2 and J usage is TRBJ2-7, with unresolved D. Between the trimmed V and J ends, which lost 3 bases and 2 bases, there was a span of 8 bases. Germline CDR1 SGHTA, CDR2 FQGNSA. The CDR3 runs to 13 residues. CDR3: CASSFAYPYEQYF. As DNA, the CDR3 is TGTGCCAGCAGCTTCGCTTACCCCTACGAGCAGTACTTC.

This rearrangement joins TRBV5-6 to TRBJ2-1; D perhaps matches TRBD2 (6 bases). The germline V and J ends were trimmed by 3 bases and 12 bases, with 22 bases remaining between them. The CDR3 is 15 amino acids. Per germline, CDR1 SGHDT and CDR2 YYEEEE. The DNA for the CDR3 is TGTGCCAGCAGCTCCCGAGGCGGACTATCTGTAGGGCAGTTCTTC. Protein sequence: CASSSRGGLSVGQFF. Complete variable domain (other parts from reference TRBV5-6 and TRBJ2-1): DAGVTQSPTHLIKTRGQQVTLRCSPKSGHDTVSWYQQALGQGPQFIFQYYEEEERQRGNFPDRFSGHQFPNYSSELNVNALLLGDSALYLCASSSRGGLSVGQFFGPGTRLTVL.

V usage is TRBV7-6 and J usage is TRBJ1-1; D call uncertain. Germline V gene sequence: CDR1 SGHVS, CDR2 FNYEAQ. This CDR3 comprises 15 residues. The V and J ends lost 3 bases and 0 bases respectively, with 11 bases between them. The CDR3 is CASSFVNVMNTEAFF. CDR3 in DNA: TGTGCCAGCAGCTTCGTCAACGTAATGAACACTGAAGCTTTCTTT.

The J gene is TRBJ2-1, the V gene TRBV29-1; TRBD2 might be the D (5 bases). Trimming removed 6 bases at V and 0 bases at J, with 6 bases between. Germline CDR1 SQVTM, CDR2 ANQGSEA. CDR3 length equals 12 residues. The CDR3 region has the DNA TGCAGCGTACGGGGCTCCTACAATGAGCAGTTCTTC. Its protein is CSVRGSYNEQFF.